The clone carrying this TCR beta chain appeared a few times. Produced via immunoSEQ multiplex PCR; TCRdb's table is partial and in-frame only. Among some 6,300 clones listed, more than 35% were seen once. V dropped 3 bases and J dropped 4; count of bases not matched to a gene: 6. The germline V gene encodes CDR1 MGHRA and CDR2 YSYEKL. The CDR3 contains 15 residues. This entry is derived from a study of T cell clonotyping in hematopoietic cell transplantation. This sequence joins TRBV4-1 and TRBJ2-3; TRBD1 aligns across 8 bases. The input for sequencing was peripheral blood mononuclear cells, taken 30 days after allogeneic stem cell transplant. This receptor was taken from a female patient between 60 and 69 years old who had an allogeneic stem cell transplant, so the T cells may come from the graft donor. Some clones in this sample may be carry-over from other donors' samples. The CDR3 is CASSQLDRDADTQYF. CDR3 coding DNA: TGCGCCAGCAGCCAGCTGGACAGGGATGCAGATACGCAGTATTTT.